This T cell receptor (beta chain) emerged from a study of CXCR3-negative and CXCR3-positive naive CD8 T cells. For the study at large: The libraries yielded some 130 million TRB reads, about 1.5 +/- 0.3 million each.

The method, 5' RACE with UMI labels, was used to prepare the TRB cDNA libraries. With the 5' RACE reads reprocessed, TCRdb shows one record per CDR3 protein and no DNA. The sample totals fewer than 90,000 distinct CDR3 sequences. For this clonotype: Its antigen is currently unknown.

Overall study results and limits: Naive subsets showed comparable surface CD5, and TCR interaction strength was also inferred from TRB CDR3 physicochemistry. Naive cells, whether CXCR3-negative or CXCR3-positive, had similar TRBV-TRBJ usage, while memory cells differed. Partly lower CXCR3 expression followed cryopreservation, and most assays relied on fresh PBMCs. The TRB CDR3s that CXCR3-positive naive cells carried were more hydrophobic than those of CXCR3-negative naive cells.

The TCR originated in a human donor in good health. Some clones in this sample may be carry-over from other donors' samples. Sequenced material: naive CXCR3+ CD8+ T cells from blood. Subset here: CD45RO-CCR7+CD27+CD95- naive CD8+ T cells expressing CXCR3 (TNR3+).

The CDR3: CASSLAGGYGYTF. The chain combines TRBV7-6 with TRBJ1-2; TCRdb's assignment of TRBD1 cannot be checked, as there is no DNA. This CDR3 is built from 13 residues. Germline CDR1 is SGHVS and CDR2 is FNYEAQ. The full variable domain, with the rest looked up from reference TRBV7-6 and TRBJ1-2, is GAGVSQSPRYKVTKRGQDVALRCDPISGHVSLYWYRQALGQGPEFLTYFNYEAQQDKSGLPNDRFSAERPEGSISTLTIQRTEQRDSAMYRCASSLAGGYGYTFGSGTRLTVV.